This entry concerns a single TCR beta chain. Its target antigen remains unknown. Base qualities are missing; no much larger clone stands one base away. The record originates from a study of CD8 T cells in ankylosing spondylitis (dated by TCRdb to 2016 to 2017). Study-level background: The study set out to find disease-linked TCR variants by profiling T cell receptor beta repertoires in ankylosing spondylitis patients and healthy donors. The whole study cohort included 108 healthy donors and 25 ankylosing spondylitis patients. Peripheral blood was sampled, and synovial fluid was also collected from ankylosing spondylitis patients.

For sequencing, an Illumina HiSeq 2500 was employed. TCR beta libraries were prepared by quantitative 5'-RACE with molecular barcodes. As for how the authors treated the data: A new computational method based on a probabilistic model of VDJ rearrangement was used to identify disease-linked TCR variants. Starting from the raw public reads, TCRdb applied fastp trimming at Q25, assembled clones with MiXCR and retained in-frame beta chains. Merged by CDR3 protein, the rows form single entries marked with the most common genes and DNA. TCRdb, rather than the study authors, made the V and J calls. In this sample the table shows about 220,000 distinct CDR3 sequences, about 26% of which occur a single time. The ten largest make up 5% to 8% of the sample. What the study reported, not specific to this receptor: A CD8+ phenotype was shown by the disease-linked clones, which were found at relatively low frequencies in peripheral blood. Some motif variants were previously reported in synovial fluid and blood of reactive arthritis patients, suggesting common disease-initiation mechanisms. The disease-linked clones were reported to be significantly enriched in matched synovial fluid samples from ankylosing spondylitis patients. A TCR beta motif made up of several highly homologous amino acid variants appeared to be characteristic of blood from ankylosing spondylitis patients.

Including the terminal cysteine and phenylalanine, the CDR3 comprises 13 residues. CDR3 DNA only is kept here, 39 bases in frame from base 1. The trim is 3 bases for V and 2 bases for J, with a gap of 11 bases between the germline ends. CDR1 and CDR2 are read off the germline V gene (reference sequence) as DFQATT and SNEGSKA. Recombination connected TRBV20-1 to TRBJ2-7, with the D gene too uncertain to name. The TCR sequence derives from a male donor with ankylosing spondylitis or in good health (not recorded which). The sample comprised blood, either unsorted or a sorted T cell fraction (not recorded which). The sequence in DNA is TGCAGTGCTAGCCCCTTAGCAACCTACGAGCAGTACTTC. Translated, it gives CSASPLATYEQYF.